The present T cell receptor beta chain was sequenced within a study of Ad26.COV2.S vaccination and SARS-CoV-2 variants. At the level of the study: A participant enrolled in the COV1001 Ad26.COV2.S trial arm provided the sample. Ad26.COV2.S, an intramuscular injection, was given once or twice 56 days apart.

V dropped 6 bases and J dropped 5 bases, with 11 bases sitting between them. This CDR3 has 13 amino acids. Per germline, CDR1 MNHEY and CDR2 SVGAGI. The data were produced by immunoSEQ multiplex PCR, yet TCRdb's version contains in-frame clones alone and is incomplete. Of hundreds of thousands of clones detected, more than 70% appear once; the ten largest clones hold approximately 1.5%. The treatment denotes: roughly 20 received Ad26.COV2.S at low or high dose, single or two shots; about 5 received placebo; per-sample allocation not given. Sampling happened 63 days after the first vaccine or placebo injection. Remarks on this clone: Its antigen is not identified.

Points from the study as a whole: Using TCR breadth and depth analyses may have led to underestimated total T cell responses. The authors reported substantial breadth in spike-specific CD8+ and CD4+ T cell responses after vaccination.

The specimen comprised peripheral blood, sampled in a trial of Ad26.COV2.S vaccine versus placebo. The TCR was taken from a person aged 18-60 years who received the Ad26.COV2.S COVID-19 vaccine or a placebo. V gene TRBV6-5 combines with J gene TRBJ1-5, with a weak D call TRBD1 (5 bases). DNA of the CDR3: TGTGCCAGCAGATCGGACACAGATCAGCCCCAGCATTTT. The encoded protein is CASRSDTDQPQHF.